These 26 T cell receptor beta chains share one sample of origin, sequenced in a study of beta chain features in type 1 diabetes. These receptors have no known antigen. Study-wide results and caveats: Moderate yet significant TCRB CDR3 shortening was seen in Type 1 diabetes patients in all four CD4+ subsets.

Sequenced material consisted of expressed TCRB transcripts (all of the isolated RNA was reverse transcribed). Produced via immunoSEQ multiplex PCR; TCRdb's table is partial and in-frame only. Here the sample spans about 660,000 clones, around an eighth being singletons. The specimen sequenced was naive CD4+ T cells from blood. These receptor sequences come from a man aged 18 to 35 with type 1 diabetes.

This clone has just a few counts. This chain joins TRBV25-1 and TRBJ2-5; TRBD1 aligns across 10 bases. J gave up 4 bases and V 3 bases, and 5 bases lay outside the gene matches. The germline V gene has CDR1 MGHDK and CDR2 SYGVNS. This CDR3 comprises 15 residues. CDR3 amino acids: CASSEGQGIPETQYF. The DNA for the CDR3 is TGTGCCAGCAGTGAGGGACAGGGGATTCCAGAGACCCAGTACTTC.

The genes are TRBV6-1 and TRBJ1-1, with unresolved D. The V end lost 2 bases, the J end lost 1 base, and 5 bases lay between the germline ends. The length of the CDR3 is 13 residues. Germline V CDR1 and CDR2: MNHNS, SASEGT. The CDR3 loop is CASSEHKNTEAFF. CDR3 DNA: TGTGCCAGCAGTGAACATAAGAACACTGAAGCTTTCTTT.

Only a few counts were recorded for this clone. This chain links TRBV7-9 with TRBJ2-5, with 9 bases aligning to TRBD1. This CDR3 is 15 amino acids long. Germline V gives CDR1 SEHNR, CDR2 FQNEAQ (reference sequence). The ends lost 4 bases at V and 7 bases at J; junction bases unmatched: 10. Here the CDR3 DNA reads TGTGCCAGCAGCTCATCTGACAGGGGGATAGTGACCCAGTACTTC. Translation: CASSSSDRGIVTQYF.

In its sample, this clone was seen a few times. This chain uses TRBV29-1 with TRBJ2-1; D might be TRBD2 (5 bases). Trimming stripped 3 bases from V and 2 bases from J, with 5 bases between. This CDR3 contains 12 residues. Per germline, CDR1 SQVTM and CDR2 ANQGSEA. The CDR3 region has the DNA TGCAGCGTTGACGGGACCTACAATGAGCAGTTCTTC. Translating it yields CSVDGTYNEQFF.

This clone was seen more than once but under ten times. This rearrangement joins TRBV14 to TRBJ1-2, with D uncertain. The CDR3 has 16 residues. V was pared by 1 base and J by 5 bases, with 17 bases between. CDR1 is SGHDN, CDR2 FVKESK, per germline. The CDR3 spells CASSQGPQRRMYGYTF. CDR3 DNA sequence: TGTGCCAGCAGCCAAGGGCCCCAGAGGCGAATGTATGGCTACACCTTC.

This clone was seen only a few times. This chain uses TRBV7-9 with TRBJ2-7; D uncertain. V lost 5 bases and J lost 3, with 17 bases in between. This CDR3 has 15 amino acids. The germline CDR1 and CDR2 sequences are SEHNR and FQNEAQ (reference sequence). Here the CDR3 reads CASSIPGRALYEQYF. Here the CDR3 DNA reads TGTGCCAGCAGCATTCCTGGCCGGGCTCTCTACGAGCAGTACTTC.

This clone appeared a few times. The rearrangement uses TRBV7-2 and TRBJ2-3; D gene unclear. The V end lost 0 bases, the J end lost 7 bases, and 2 bases lay between the germline ends. This CDR3 has 11 amino acids. CDR1 SGHTA and CDR2 FQGNSA come from the germline V gene. CDR3 residues: CASSLANTQYF. CDR3 in DNA: TGTGCCAGCAGCTTAGCCAATACGCAGTATTTT.

CDR3 residues: CASSHARGHGYTF. Written as DNA, the CDR3 is TGTGCCAGCAGCCACGCCAGGGGGCATGGCTACACCTTC. The V gene is TRBV5-6, the J gene TRBJ1-2, with 8 bases aligning to TRBD1. J was trimmed by 6 bases and V by 4 bases; bases with no gene match: 5. The germline CDR1 and CDR2 sequences are SGHDT and YYEEEE. The CDR3 runs to 13 residues.

The rearrangement uses TRBV10-3 and TRBJ2-7, with 7 bases lining up with TRBD1. The ends lost 3 bases at V and 4 bases at J; junction bases unmatched: 6. The CDR3 has 14 residues. CDR1 is ENHRY and CDR2 is SYGVKD in the germline V gene. The CDR3 DNA is TGTGCCATCAGTGATCGGACAGGCCAATACGAGCAGTACTTC. This gives the protein CAISDRTGQYEQYF.

This clone was seen only a few times. V is TRBV30 and J is TRBJ1-2; 12 bases fit TRBD1. Per germline, CDR1 GTSNPN and CDR2 SVGIG (reference sequence). The CDR3 runs to 16 residues. The trim removed 6 bases at V and 4 bases at J, leaving 12 bases unmatched. The CDR3 sequence: CACQGTGGDRFYGYTF. DNA of the CDR3: TGTGCCTGCCAGGGGACAGGGGGCGACCGCTTCTATGGCTACACCTTC.

The rearrangement uses TRBV2 and TRBJ1-5; D uncertain. Germline assignment: CDR1 SNHLY and CDR2 FYNNEI. Trimming took off 7 bases at V and 6 bases at J, with 16 bases between the two ends. This CDR3 is built from 14 residues. The CDR3 nucleotides read TGTGCCAGCACCCCGGAGGTCGGTAGTCAGCCCCAGCATTTT. It codes for CASTPEVGSQPQHF.

The V call is TRBV7-2, the J call TRBJ1-1; D gene ambiguous. This CDR3 is 16 amino acids long. V lost 1 base to trimming and J lost 0 bases, with 12 bases between them. The germline V gene has CDR1 SGHTA and CDR2 FQGNSA. Here the CDR3 reads CASSLGLVGLNTEAFF. CDR3 nucleotide sequence: TGTGCCAGCAGCTTAGGGCTAGTAGGGTTGAACACTGAAGCTTTCTTT.

This clone was seen a handful of times. This sequence joins TRBV30 and TRBJ1-1; D possibly corresponds to TRBD1 (5 bases). The CDR3 runs to 12 residues. V was pared by 4 bases and J by 11 bases, with 17 bases between. Germline assignment: CDR1 GTSNPN and CDR2 SVGIG (reference sequence). CDR3 in DNA: TGTGCCTGGACCCGGGACTCTCGGGCGGCTTTCTTT. Residues: CAWTRDSRAAFF. The full variable domain, with the rest looked up from reference TRBV30 and TRBJ1-1, is SQTIHQWPATLVQPVGSPLSLECTVEGTSNPNLYWYRQAAGRGLQLLFYSVGIGQISSEVPQNLSASRPQDRQFILSSKKLLLSDSGFYLCAWTRDSRAAFFGQGTRLTVV.

This clone was found a few times. The CDR3, as DNA: TGTGCCAGCAGTCCGATGGGCGCCGATGGAGAGACCCAGTACTTC. It codes for CASSPMGADGETQYF. The chain employs TRBV28 and TRBJ2-5, with D uncertain. Trimming took off 5 bases at V and 4 bases at J, with 17 bases between the two ends. Germline V CDR1 and CDR2: MDHEN, SYDVKM. The CDR3 contains 15 residues.

The CDR3: CSVVGTGGYSYEQYF. The CDR3 bases are TGCAGCGTTGTAGGGACAGGGGGCTACTCCTACGAGCAGTACTTC. The chain combines TRBV29-1 with TRBJ2-7; 12 bases map to TRBD1. Germline CDR1 SQVTM, CDR2 ANQGSEA. The trim removed 4 bases at V and 0 bases at J, leaving 4 bases unmatched. The CDR3 length is 15 residues.

This chain connects TRBV5-6 to TRBJ1-1, with D hard to call. This CDR3 has 16 residues. Germline V gene data show CDR1 as SGHDT and CDR2 as YYEEEE. V was shortened by 3 bases and J by 0 bases, with 15 bases between the two germline ends. The CDR3 sequence: CASSSAHNGLNTEAFF. The CDR3 region has the DNA TGTGCCAGCAGCTCAGCCCACAACGGCCTGAACACTGAAGCTTTCTTT.

This clone was counted a few times. The chain uses TRBV4-1 and TRBJ2-2; no clear D gene. CDR3 length: 15 amino acids. The V and J ends lost 3 bases and 7 bases respectively, with 15 bases between them. The germline gives CDR1 MGHRA, CDR2 YSYEKL. CDR3 in amino acids: CASSQGIPYGGELFF. The CDR3, as DNA: TGCGCCAGCAGCCAGGGTATTCCATATGGCGGGGAGCTGTTTTTT.

This clone was seen a handful of times. V is TRBV29-1 and J is TRBJ1-5; unclear D gene. The length of the CDR3 is 13 residues. V lost 4 bases and J 3 bases, leaving 10 bases between the germline ends. Per germline, CDR1 SQVTM and CDR2 ANQGSEA. The CDR3 DNA is TGCAGCGTTGTTTCCGAGGTCAATCAGCCCCAGCATTTT. Residues: CSVVSEVNQPQHF.

This chain links TRBV7-2 with TRBJ2-1; 10 bases agree with TRBD1. CDR3 length equals 19 residues. Looked up from germline, CDR1 is SGHTA and CDR2 is FQGNSA. V was pared by 4 bases and J by 0 bases, with 12 bases of the junction left unmatched. In DNA form, the CDR3 reads TGTGCCAGCAGCTCGTCCCGGGACAGGGGAGCCAGCTCCTACAATGAGCAGTTCTTC. Translation: CASSSSRDRGASSYNEQFF.

In regard to this clone: Other DNA sequences in the sample encode the same CDR3. This chain uses TRBV5-1 with TRBJ2-7, with 10 bases fitting TRBD1. CDR3 length: 14 amino acids. Germline V CDR1 and CDR2: SGHRS, YFSETQ. Germline trimming cut 3 bases from V and 2 bases from J; bases unmatched to any gene: 2. The CDR3 spells CASSWDRGPYEQYF. CDR3 DNA sequence: TGCGCCAGCAGCTGGGACAGGGGCCCCTACGAGCAGTACTTC.

This chain joins TRBV9 and TRBJ2-7, with 9 bases fitting TRBD2. The CDR3 extends over 17 amino acids. With V trimmed by 0 bases and J by 2 bases, 9 bases remained unmatched. Looked up from germline, CDR1 is SGDLS and CDR2 is YYNGEE. The CDR3 loop reads CASSVGPSGNLPYEQYF. The CDR3 coding sequence is TGTGCCAGCAGCGTAGGTCCTAGCGGGAACCTTCCCTACGAGCAGTACTTC. Variable domain in full (rest from reference TRBV9 and TRBJ2-7): DSGVTQTPKHLITATGQRVTLRCSPRSGDLSVYWYQQSLDQGLQFLIQYYNGEERAKGNILERFSAQQFPDLHSELNLSSLELGDSALYFCASSVGPSGNLPYEQYFGPGTRLTVT.

On this clone: A junction boundary mismatches the germline segment, possibly from a read error. The chain uses TRBV30 and TRBJ1-1; perhaps TRBD1 as D (6 bases). The CDR3 loop spans 11 amino acids. Germline CDR1 and CDR2: GTSNPN and SVGIG (reference sequence). The CDR3, as DNA: TGTGCCTGGAGTGGGGGGGTGACAGGCCGCTTT. It is translated as CAWSGGVTGRF.

This clone appeared a few times. The chain carries TRBV10-3 and TRBJ2-6; D call uncertain. The germline V and J ends were trimmed by 0 bases and 0 bases, with 3 bases remaining between them. The CDR3 is 15 amino acids. Germline CDR1 ENHRY, CDR2 SYGVKD. CDR3 in amino acids: CAISESASGANVLTF. The CDR3 coding sequence is TGTGCCATCAGTGAGTCCGCCTCTGGGGCCAACGTCCTGACTTTC.

This clone was seen once. V and J are TRBV7-9 and TRBJ2-6; TRBD1 is a possible D gene (6 bases). Trimming cost V 5 bases and J 0 bases, with 8 bases left between them. The CDR3 has 15 residues. Germline V gives CDR1 SEHNR, CDR2 FQNEAQ (reference sequence). CDR3 loop: CASSVGHSGANVLTF. The CDR3 DNA sequence: TGTGCCAGCAGCGTGGGACACTCTGGGGCCAACGTCCTGACTTTC.

This CDR3 is CASSKEVEGRYPILSSYNEQFF. CDR3 coding DNA: TGTGCCAGCAGCAAAGAGGTCGAGGGACGCTACCCGATATTAAGCTCCTACAATGAGCAGTTCTTC. This sequence joins TRBV21-1 and TRBJ2-1. TRBV21-1 is given as a pseudogene. The CDR3 length is 22 residues.

The chain carries TRBV7-9 and TRBJ2-5; D is ambiguous. The V gene lost 5 bases and the J gene lost 2 bases, with 3 bases spanning the gap. CDR3 length equals 11 residues. Germline CDR1 reads SEHNR; CDR2 reads FQNEAQ (reference sequence). This chain's CDR3 is CASSAQETQYF. CDR3 sequence (DNA): TGTGCCAGCAGCGCTCAAGAGACCCAGTACTTC.